This passage covers 30 T cell receptor beta chains from one sample sequenced in a study of cytomegalovirus exposure and HLA in healthy donors. With 60 Vbeta and 13 Jbeta primers, the PCR was carried out. Some clones are missing from TCRdb's copy, which holds only in-frame ones; the method was immunoSEQ multiplex PCR. The sample comprises approximately 87,000 clones, 81% of which are singletons, and over 4% rests with the top ten. Sample: PBMCs. These receptors originate from a woman in her 70s in good health and CMV-seropositive.

About this clone itself: Other nucleotide sequences in the sample specify the same CDR3. V and J are TRBV6-5 and TRBJ2-1; the match to TRBD1 covers 9 bases. Trimming removed 6 bases from V and 13 bases from J; junction bases left unmatched: 13. The germline V gene encodes CDR1 MNHEY and CDR2 SVGAGI. This CDR3 has 14 amino acids. CDR3 DNA sequence: TGTGCCAGCAGCCGCGACAGGGGGAGAAGTGAACAGTTCTTC. This encodes CASSRDRGRSEQFF.

The CDR3 nucleotides are TGCGCCAGCAGCTTACAGGGGGTAGAACTCAATGAGCAGTTCTTC. Its translation: CASSLQGVELNEQFF. The V and J genes are TRBV5-1 and TRBJ2-1; the match to TRBD1 covers 8 bases. J was trimmed by 6 bases and V by 2 bases; bases with no gene match: 7. CDR1 is SGHRS and CDR2 is YFSETQ in the germline V gene. CDR3 length equals 15 residues.

The chain couples TRBV9 to TRBJ2-7; maybe TRBD1 (6 bases). V was cut by 4 bases and J by 5 bases, with 16 bases left in between. Germline lookup yields CDR1 SGDLS and CDR2 YYNGEE. The CDR3 extends over 14 amino acids. CDR3 protein: CASSPMTGSHEQYF. The CDR3, as DNA: TGTGCCAGCAGCCCCATGACAGGCAGTCACGAGCAGTACTTC. The full variable domain, in which reference TRBV9 and TRBJ2-7 provide the parts outside the CDR3, is DSGVTQTPKHLITATGQRVTLRCSPRSGDLSVYWYQQSLDQGLQFLIQYYNGEERAKGNILERFSAQQFPDLHSELNLSSLELGDSALYFCASSPMTGSHEQYFGPGTRLTVT.

V usage is TRBV10-3 and J usage is TRBJ2-3; D is ambiguous. Deletions cut 4 bases from V and 0 bases from J, with 8 bases between. The CDR3 length is 14 residues. Germline V gene sequence: CDR1 ENHRY, CDR2 SYGVKD. CDR3: CAISVGTSTDTQYF. CDR3 DNA: TGTGCCATCAGTGTTGGTACTAGCACAGATACGCAGTATTTT.

The chain has TRBV23-1 and TRBJ1-5; a possible D gene is TRBD1 (6 bases). TRBV23-1 is placed among ORFs of uncertain function. The CDR3 is 13 amino acids. Trimming took off 6 bases at V and 7 bases at J, with 13 bases between the two ends. Written as DNA, the CDR3 is TGCGCCAGCAGCCGACAGGTCCGGCAGCCCCAGCATTTT. This sequence encodes CASSRQVRQPQHF.

In the case of this clone: Different DNA sequences within this sample yield the same CDR3. The rearrangement uses TRBV5-6 and TRBJ2-2, with a possible D match to TRBD2 (5 bases). Looked up from germline, CDR1 is SGHDT and CDR2 is YYEEEE. V was clipped by 0 bases and J by 4 bases, with 7 bases between them. CDR3 length: 14 amino acids. CDR3 sequence reads: CASSLAGSTGELFF. Here the CDR3 DNA reads TGTGCCAGCAGCTTGGCGGGGAGCACCGGGGAGCTGTTTTTT.

The chain combines TRBV7-9 with TRBJ2-3; the match to TRBD1 covers 9 bases. Germline values: CDR1 SEHNR, CDR2 FQNEAQ (reference sequence). CDR3 size: 12 residues. With V trimmed by 7 bases and J by 4 bases, 0 bases remained unmatched. The CDR3 loop is CASNRGPDTQYF. The CDR3 DNA reads TGTGCCAGCAACAGGGGGCCAGATACGCAGTATTTT.

The rearrangement uses TRBV25-1 and TRBJ1-3; 7 bases align to TRBD1. CDR3 size: 15 residues. The V segment lost 4 bases and the J segment 6 bases; nucleotides outside the gene matches: 9. Germline V gene data show CDR1 as MGHDK and CDR2 as SYGVNS. In nucleotides, the CDR3 is TGTGCCAGCAGTGGGCTAGGCGAGGGGGCAAACACCATATATTTT. Amino acids: CASSGLGEGANTIYF.

This chain joins TRBV5-1 and TRBJ2-3, with TRBD2 matching over 14 bases. Germline V CDR1 and CDR2: SGHRS, YFSETQ. V lost 4 bases, J lost 4 bases, and 5 bases stayed unmatched. The CDR3 is made up of 16 amino acids. The CDR3 region has the DNA TGCGCCAGCAGCCCCGGACTAGCGGGAGGTGCAGATACGCAGTATTTT. Translation: CASSPGLAGGADTQYF.

This clone appeared a single time. The genes are TRBV5-8 and TRBJ1-3, with 7 bases identical to TRBD1. The trim removed 2 bases at V and 4 bases at J, leaving 6 bases unmatched. Looked up from germline, CDR1 is SGHTS and CDR2 is YDEGEE. This CDR3 is built from 15 residues. CDR3 protein: CASSFRQGGGNTIYF. CDR3 nucleotide sequence: TGTGCCAGCAGCTTTCGACAGGGAGGAGGAAACACCATATATTTT.

The chain joins TRBV18 to TRBJ2-7; perhaps TRBD2 as D (5 bases). V was trimmed by 0 bases and J by 5 bases, leaving 8 bases between them. The CDR3 has 13 amino acids. Germline assignment: CDR1 KGHSH and CDR2 LQKENI. The CDR3 loop reads CASSPPFGNEQYF. CDR3 in DNA: TGTGCCAGCTCACCACCCTTCGGGAACGAGCAGTACTTC.

The chain has TRBV2 and TRBJ1-1; D remains unclear. V lost 4 bases and J lost 2, with 11 bases in between. Per the germline V gene, CDR1 is SNHLY and CDR2 is FYNNEI. CDR3 length: 14 residues. The CDR3 sequence is CASSAWAFNTEAFF. CDR3 nucleotides: TGTGCCAGCAGTGCCTGGGCATTTAACACTGAAGCTTTCTTT.

The chain couples TRBV4-1 to TRBJ2-2, with 8 bases identical to TRBD1. Germline CDR1 and CDR2: MGHRA and YSYEKL. The ends lost 7 bases at V and 3 bases at J; junction bases unmatched: 10. CDR3 length: 16 residues. The CDR3 is CASTRGQRGDTGELFF. The CDR3 DNA sequence: TGCGCCAGCACCAGGGGGCAGAGGGGGGACACCGGGGAGCTGTTTTTT.

The rearrangement links TRBV6-6 to TRBJ2-1, with D uncertain. CDR1 and CDR2 (germline): MNHNY, SVGAGI (reference sequence). The CDR3 covers 14 residues. The V end lost 0 bases, the J end lost 5 bases, and 8 bases lay between the germline ends. CDR3 bases: TGTGCCAGCAGTTACTCGTACAGAGACAATGAGCAGTTCTTC. Encoded protein: CASSYSYRDNEQFF.

The chain carries TRBV19 and TRBJ2-1; 10 bases align to TRBD1. V gave up 3 bases and J gave up 7 bases; unmatched junction bases: 6. This CDR3 has 15 amino acids. The germline CDR1 and CDR2 sequences are LNHDA and SQIVND (reference sequence). The CDR3 here is CASSIGTGVLNEQFF. DNA for the CDR3: TGTGCCAGTAGTATTGGGACAGGGGTGTTAAATGAGCAGTTCTTC.

The rearrangement links TRBV18 to TRBJ2-1; a possible D gene is TRBD2 (5 bases). This CDR3 has 15 residues. Germline loops: CDR1 KGHSH, CDR2 LQKENI. V lost 0 bases to trimming and J lost 0 bases, with 6 bases between them. CDR3 nucleotides: TGTGCCAGCTCACCACCGGGGAGCTCCTACAATGAGCAGTTCTTC. As protein: CASSPPGSSYNEQFF.

This clone was seen ten or more times. The chain combines TRBV28 with TRBJ1-4; possibly TRBD1 for D (5 bases). Trimming pared 6 bases from V and 2 bases from J, leaving 10 bases between. The germline V gene encodes CDR1 MDHEN and CDR2 SYDVKM. The CDR3 is 14 amino acids. CDR3 protein: CASRRGGTNEKLFF. CDR3 sequence (DNA): TGTGCCAGCAGACGGGGGGGGACTAATGAAAAACTGTTTTTT.

V usage is TRBV19 and J usage is TRBJ1-1; TRBD1 aligns across 11 bases. Germline V gives CDR1 LNHDA, CDR2 SQIVND (reference sequence). The CDR3 spans 14 residues. J gave up 4 bases and V 8 bases, and 6 bases lay outside the gene matches. CDR3 in DNA: TGTGCCAGTGGATCCGGGACAGGGGGCACTGAAGCTTTCTTT. Residues: CASGSGTGGTEAFF.

V is TRBV4-3 and J is TRBJ2-3; TRBD2 agrees at 7 bases. The CDR3 consists of 18 residues. V lost 1 base to trimming and J lost 4 bases; unmatched junction nucleotides: 14. Germline V lookup: CDR1 LGHNA, CDR2 YSLEER. In nucleotides, the CDR3 is TGCGCCAGCAGCCAAGGTTCGGGTCGGGGGAGGGTGGCAGATACGCAGTATTTT. Translated, it gives CASSQGSGRGRVADTQYF.

CDR3: CASSLVGGWNTEAFF. CDR3 DNA sequence: TGTGCCAGCAGCTTAGTAGGGGGTTGGAACACTGAAGCTTTCTTT. The chain links TRBV7-9 to TRBJ1-1, with a tentative D call TRBD1 (6 bases). This CDR3 is 15 amino acids long. Germline V CDR1 and CDR2: SEHNR, FQNEAQ (reference sequence). Trimming removed 1 base from V and 1 base from J, with 10 bases in between.

This clone has only one observation. This sequence joins TRBV5-8 and TRBJ1-2; 8 bases are shared with TRBD1. This CDR3 spans 14 amino acids. Per germline, CDR1 SGHTS and CDR2 YDEGEE. Trimming removed 8 bases from V and 4 bases from J; junction bases left unmatched: 10. CDR3 residues: CASQLGQATYGYTF. In DNA form, the CDR3 reads TGTGCCAGTCAATTGGGACAGGCGACCTATGGCTACACCTTC.

This rearrangement joins TRBV7-9 to TRBJ2-2, with TRBD2 identical over 8 bases. V lost 10 bases to trimming and J lost 2 bases; unmatched junction nucleotides: 3. Germline CDR1 is SEHNR and CDR2 is FQNEAQ (reference sequence). This CDR3 spans 13 amino acids. The CDR3 DNA reads TGTGCCACGGTAGCGGGAAACACCGGGGAGCTGTTTTTT. Its translation: CATVAGNTGELFF.

The chain recombines TRBV7-9 with TRBJ2-3; TRBD1 aligns across 9 bases. Per germline, CDR1 SEHNR and CDR2 FQNEAQ (reference sequence). With V trimmed by 5 bases and J by 0 bases, 6 bases remained unmatched. The CDR3 length is 16 residues. DNA for the CDR3: TGTGCCAGCAGCAGACCCGGGACAGGGAGCACAGATACGCAGTATTTT. Translating it yields CASSRPGTGSTDTQYF.

This chain uses TRBV5-5 with TRBJ2-3; 10 bases match TRBD2. Germline CDR1 and CDR2: SGHKS and YYEKEE (reference sequence). V trimming: 4 bases; J trimming: 0 bases; junction bases outside the gene matches: 5. The CDR3 has 16 amino acids. The CDR3 is CASSTGLASSTDTQYF. CDR3 nucleotides: TGTGCCAGCAGCACGGGACTAGCGAGTAGCACAGATACGCAGTATTTT.

The gene calls are TRBV13 and TRBJ2-5; 9 bases are a match to TRBD1. CDR3 length equals 16 residues. The germline V gene encodes CDR1 PRHDT and CDR2 FYEKMQ (reference sequence). With 5 bases clipped from V and 3 bases from J, the junction kept 10 bases outside the gene matches. The CDR3 sequence: CASSPSPGQGEETQYF. Here the CDR3 DNA reads TGTGCCAGCAGCCCCTCTCCGGGACAGGGAGAAGAGACCCAGTACTTC.

In DNA, the CDR3 is TGTGCCAGTAGTAGACTAGCGGGAGGTAACAATGAGCAGTTCTTC. Its translation: CASSRLAGGNNEQFF. This chain uses TRBV19 with TRBJ2-1; 13 nucleotides match TRBD2. The CDR3 runs 15 residues. V gave up 4 bases and J gave up 5 bases; unmatched junction bases: 2. Germline CDR1 and CDR2: LNHDA and SQIVND (reference sequence).

Turning to this clone: Mismatch with germline at one junction end may stem from a read error. CDR3 sequence reads: CASSSRDKSSHQPQHF. CDR3 nucleotides: TGTGCCAGCAGCAGCCGGGACAAAAGTAGCCATCAGCCCCAGCATTTT. The V and J genes are TRBV7-8 and TRBJ1-5; TRBD1 might be the D (6 bases). Germline-derived CDR1 and CDR2 are SGHVS and FQNEAQ. CDR3 length equals 16 residues.

V and J are TRBV27 and TRBJ1-5; D may be TRBD1 (5 bases). Deletions cut 7 bases from V and 0 bases from J, with 13 bases between. There are 15 residues in the CDR3. Germline loops: CDR1 MNHEY, CDR2 SMNVEV (reference sequence). The CDR3 protein is CASTPQAYSNQPQHF. The CDR3 DNA reads as TGTGCCAGCACCCCACAGGCCTATAGCAATCAGCCCCAGCATTTT.

This rearrangement joins TRBV19 to TRBJ1-1, with 9 bases matching TRBD1. J gave up 5 bases and V 2 bases, and 9 bases lay outside the gene matches. This CDR3 comprises 16 residues. Germline V lookup: CDR1 LNHDA, CDR2 SQIVND (reference sequence). The CDR3 loop reads CASSIPDRGSWTEAFF. Written as DNA, the CDR3 is TGTGCCAGTAGTATACCGGACAGGGGATCCTGGACTGAAGCTTTCTTT.

This clone was recorded only once. This rearrangement joins TRBV27 to TRBJ2-5; D call uncertain. This CDR3 spans 13 amino acids. The V end lost 3 bases, the J end lost 1 base, and 6 bases lay between the germline ends. The V gene's germline CDR1 is MNHEY and CDR2 SMNVEV (reference sequence). The CDR3 DNA is TGTGCCAGCAGTTTGAGGTCCCAAGAGACCCAGTACTTC. The encoded protein is CASSLRSQETQYF.